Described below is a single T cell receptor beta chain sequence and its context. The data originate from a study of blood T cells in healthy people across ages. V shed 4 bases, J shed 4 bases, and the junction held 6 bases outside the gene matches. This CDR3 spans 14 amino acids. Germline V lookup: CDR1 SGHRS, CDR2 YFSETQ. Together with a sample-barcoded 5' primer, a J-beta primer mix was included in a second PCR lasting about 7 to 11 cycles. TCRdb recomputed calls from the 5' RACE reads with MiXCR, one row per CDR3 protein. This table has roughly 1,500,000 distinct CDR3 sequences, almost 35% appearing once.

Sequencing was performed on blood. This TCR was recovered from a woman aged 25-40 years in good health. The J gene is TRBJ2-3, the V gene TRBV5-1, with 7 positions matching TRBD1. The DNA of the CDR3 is TGCGCCAGCAGCCGACAGGGCCCCCCAGATACGCAGTATTTT. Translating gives CASSRQGPPDTQYF.